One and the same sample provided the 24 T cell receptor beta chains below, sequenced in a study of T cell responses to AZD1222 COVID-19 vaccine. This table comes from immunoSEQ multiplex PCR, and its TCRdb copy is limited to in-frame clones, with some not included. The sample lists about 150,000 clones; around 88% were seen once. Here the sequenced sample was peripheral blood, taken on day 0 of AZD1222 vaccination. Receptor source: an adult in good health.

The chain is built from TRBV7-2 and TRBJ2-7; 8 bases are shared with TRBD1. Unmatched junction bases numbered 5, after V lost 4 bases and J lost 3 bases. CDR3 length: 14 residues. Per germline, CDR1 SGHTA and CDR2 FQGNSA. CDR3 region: CASSSRTGYYEQYF. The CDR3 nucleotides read TGTGCCAGCAGCTCTAGGACAGGGTACTACGAGCAGTACTTC. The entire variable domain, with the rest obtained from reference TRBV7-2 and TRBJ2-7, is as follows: GAGVSQSPSNKVTEKGKDVELRCDPISGHTALYWYRQSLGQGLEFLIYFQGNSAPDKSGLPSDRFSAERTGGSVSTLTIQRTQQEDSAVYLCASSSRTGYYEQYFGPGTRLTVT.

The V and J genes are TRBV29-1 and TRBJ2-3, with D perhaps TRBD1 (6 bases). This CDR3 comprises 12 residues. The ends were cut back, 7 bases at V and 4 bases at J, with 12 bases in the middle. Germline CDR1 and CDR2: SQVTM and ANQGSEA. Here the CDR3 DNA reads TGCAGCGGTACAGGGTATGCAGATACGCAGTATTTT. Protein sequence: CSGTGYADTQYF.

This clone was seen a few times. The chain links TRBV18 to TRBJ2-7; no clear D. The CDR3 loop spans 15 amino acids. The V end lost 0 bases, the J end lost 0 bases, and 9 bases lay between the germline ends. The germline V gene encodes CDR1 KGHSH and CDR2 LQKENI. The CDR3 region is CASSPPSASSYEQYF. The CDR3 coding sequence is TGTGCCAGCTCACCACCGAGCGCGAGCTCCTACGAGCAGTACTTC. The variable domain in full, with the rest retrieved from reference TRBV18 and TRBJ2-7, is NAGVMQNPRHLVRRRGQEARLRCSPMKGHSHVYWYRQLPEEGLKFMVYLQKENIIDESGMPKERFSAEFPKEGPSILRIQQVVRGDSAAYFCASSPPSASSYEQYFGPGTRLTVT.

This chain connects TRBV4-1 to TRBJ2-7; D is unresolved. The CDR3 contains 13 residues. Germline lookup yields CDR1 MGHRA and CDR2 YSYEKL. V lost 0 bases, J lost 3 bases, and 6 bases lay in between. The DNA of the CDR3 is TGCGCCAGCAGCCAAGACCAGCTCTACGAGCAGTACTTC. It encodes CASSQDQLYEQYF.

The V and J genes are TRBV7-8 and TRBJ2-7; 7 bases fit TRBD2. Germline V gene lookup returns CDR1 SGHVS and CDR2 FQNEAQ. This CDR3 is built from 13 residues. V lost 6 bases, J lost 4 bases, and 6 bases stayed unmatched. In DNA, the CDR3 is TGTGCCAGCAGGCAGAGCGGGGAGTACGAGCAGTACTTC. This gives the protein CASRQSGEYEQYF.

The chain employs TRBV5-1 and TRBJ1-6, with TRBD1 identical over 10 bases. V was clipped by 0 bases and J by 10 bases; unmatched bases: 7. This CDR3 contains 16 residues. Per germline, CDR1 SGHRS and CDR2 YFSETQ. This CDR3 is CASSLERGTGASPLHF. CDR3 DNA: TGCGCCAGCAGCTTGGAGCGTGGGACAGGGGCCTCACCCCTCCACTTT. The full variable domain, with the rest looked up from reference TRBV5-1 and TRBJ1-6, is KAGVTQTPRYLIKTRGQQVTLSCSPISGHRSVSWYQQTPGQGLQFLFEYFSETQRNKGNFPGRFSGRQFSNSRSEMNVSTLELGDSALYLCASSLERGTGASPLHFGNGTRLTVT.

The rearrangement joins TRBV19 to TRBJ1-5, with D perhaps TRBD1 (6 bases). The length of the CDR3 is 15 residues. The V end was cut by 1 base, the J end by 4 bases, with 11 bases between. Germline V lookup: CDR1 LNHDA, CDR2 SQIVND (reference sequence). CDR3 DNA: TGTGCCAGTAGTATAGGTGGGGGGACAAATCAGCCCCAGCATTTT. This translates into CASSIGGGTNQPQHF.

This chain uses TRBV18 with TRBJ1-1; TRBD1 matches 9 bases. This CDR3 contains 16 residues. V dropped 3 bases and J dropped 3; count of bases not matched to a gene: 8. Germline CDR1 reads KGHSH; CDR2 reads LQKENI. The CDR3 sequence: CASSPQQGAGDTEAFF. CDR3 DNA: TGTGCCAGCTCACCTCAACAGGGGGCAGGCGACACTGAAGCTTTCTTT. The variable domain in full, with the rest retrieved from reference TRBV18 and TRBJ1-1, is NAGVMQNPRHLVRRRGQEARLRCSPMKGHSHVYWYRQLPEEGLKFMVYLQKENIIDESGMPKERFSAEFPKEGPSILRIQQVVRGDSAAYFCASSPQQGAGDTEAFFGQGTRLTVV.

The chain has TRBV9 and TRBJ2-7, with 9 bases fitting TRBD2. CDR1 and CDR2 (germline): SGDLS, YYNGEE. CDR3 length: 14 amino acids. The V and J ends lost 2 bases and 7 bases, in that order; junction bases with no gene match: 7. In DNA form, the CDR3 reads TGTGCCAGCAGCGTGAGCGGGGGGCCGGGGGAGCAGTACTTC. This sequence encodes CASSVSGGPGEQYF.

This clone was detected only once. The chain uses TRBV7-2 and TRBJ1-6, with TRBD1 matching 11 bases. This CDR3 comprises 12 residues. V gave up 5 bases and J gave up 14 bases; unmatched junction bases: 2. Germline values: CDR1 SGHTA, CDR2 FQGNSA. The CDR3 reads CASSGQGATLHF. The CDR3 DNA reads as TGTGCCAGCAGCGGACAGGGGGCCACCCTCCACTTT.

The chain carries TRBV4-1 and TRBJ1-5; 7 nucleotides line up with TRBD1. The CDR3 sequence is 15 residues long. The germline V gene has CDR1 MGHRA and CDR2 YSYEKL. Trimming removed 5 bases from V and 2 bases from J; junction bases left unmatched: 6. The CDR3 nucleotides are TGCGCCAGCAGCGTACAGGGGCCCGGCAATCAGCCCCAGCATTTT. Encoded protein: CASSVQGPGNQPQHF.

Here the CDR3 DNA reads TGCGCCAGCAGCTTGAACCGGGACAGGATCCCTTACACTGAAGCTTTCTTT. Translated: CASSLNRDRIPYTEAFF. This chain joins TRBV5-1 and TRBJ1-1; 8 nucleotides match TRBD1. CDR3 length: 17 residues. Germline loops: CDR1 SGHRS, CDR2 YFSETQ. The V and J ends lost 1 base and 3 bases, in that order; junction bases with no gene match: 11.

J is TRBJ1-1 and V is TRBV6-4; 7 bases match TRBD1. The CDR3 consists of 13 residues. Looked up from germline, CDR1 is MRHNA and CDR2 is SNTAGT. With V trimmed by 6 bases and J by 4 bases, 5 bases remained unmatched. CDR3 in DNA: TGTGCCAGCAGGAGACAGGGTGGCACTGAAGCTTTCTTT. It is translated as CASRRQGGTEAFF.

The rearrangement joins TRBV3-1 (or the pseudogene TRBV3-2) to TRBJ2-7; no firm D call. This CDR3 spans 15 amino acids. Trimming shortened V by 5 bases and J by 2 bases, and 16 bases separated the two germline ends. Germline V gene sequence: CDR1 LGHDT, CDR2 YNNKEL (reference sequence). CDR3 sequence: CASSASTLSAYEQYF. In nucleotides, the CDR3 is TGTGCCAGCAGCGCCAGCACCCTCTCGGCCTACGAGCAGTACTTC.

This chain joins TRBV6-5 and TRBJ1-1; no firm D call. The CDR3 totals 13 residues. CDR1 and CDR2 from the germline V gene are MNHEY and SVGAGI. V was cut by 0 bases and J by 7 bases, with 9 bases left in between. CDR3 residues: CASSYSTTSEAFF. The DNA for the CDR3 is TGTGCCAGCAGTTACTCGACAACAAGTGAAGCTTTCTTT.

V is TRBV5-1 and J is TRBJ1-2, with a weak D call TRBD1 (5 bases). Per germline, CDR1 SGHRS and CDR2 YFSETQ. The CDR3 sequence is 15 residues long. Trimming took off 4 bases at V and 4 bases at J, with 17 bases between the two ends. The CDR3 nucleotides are TGCGCCAGCAGCCCTCCAACCCGGGACCGCTATGGCTACACCTTC. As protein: CASSPPTRDRYGYTF.

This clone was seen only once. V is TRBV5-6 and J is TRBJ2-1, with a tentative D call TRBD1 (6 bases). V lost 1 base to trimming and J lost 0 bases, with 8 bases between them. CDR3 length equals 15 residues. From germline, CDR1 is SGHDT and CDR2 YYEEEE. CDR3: CASSLIQGSYNEQFF. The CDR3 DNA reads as TGTGCCAGCAGCTTGATACAGGGCTCCTACAATGAGCAGTTCTTC. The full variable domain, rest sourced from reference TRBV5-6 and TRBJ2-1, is DAGVTQSPTHLIKTRGQQVTLRCSPKSGHDTVSWYQQALGQGPQFIFQYYEEEERQRGNFPDRFSGHQFPNYSSELNVNALLLGDSALYLCASSLIQGSYNEQFFGPGTRLTVL.

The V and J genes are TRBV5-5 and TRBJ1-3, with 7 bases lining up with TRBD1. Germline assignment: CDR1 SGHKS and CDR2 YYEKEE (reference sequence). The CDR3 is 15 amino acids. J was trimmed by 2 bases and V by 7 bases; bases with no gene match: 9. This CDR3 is CASHRGQDTGNTIYF. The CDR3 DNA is TGTGCCAGCCACCGCGGACAGGACACTGGAAACACCATATATTTT.

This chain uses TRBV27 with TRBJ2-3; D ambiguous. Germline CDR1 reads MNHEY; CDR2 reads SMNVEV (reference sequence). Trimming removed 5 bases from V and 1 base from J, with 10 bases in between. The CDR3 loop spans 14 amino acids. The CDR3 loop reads CASSVPSGTDTQYF. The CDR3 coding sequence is TGTGCCAGCAGTGTACCCTCGGGCACAGATACGCAGTATTTT.

DNA of the CDR3: TGTGCCAGCAGCTCGCTAGCGGGGGCCTACAATGAGCAGTTCTTC. Protein sequence: CASSSLAGAYNEQFF. V gene TRBV9 combines with J gene TRBJ2-1; the match to TRBD2 covers 10 bases. The CDR3 is 15 residues long. J lost 2 bases, V lost 4 bases, and 3 bases had no gene match. CDR1 SGDLS and CDR2 YYNGEE come from the germline V gene.

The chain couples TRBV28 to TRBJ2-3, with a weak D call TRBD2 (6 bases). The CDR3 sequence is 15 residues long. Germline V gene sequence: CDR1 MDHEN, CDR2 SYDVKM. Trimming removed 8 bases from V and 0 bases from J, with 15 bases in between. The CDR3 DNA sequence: TGTGCCAGCCTAGCGCCTCAAACTAGCACAGATACGCAGTATTTT. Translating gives CASLAPQTSTDTQYF.

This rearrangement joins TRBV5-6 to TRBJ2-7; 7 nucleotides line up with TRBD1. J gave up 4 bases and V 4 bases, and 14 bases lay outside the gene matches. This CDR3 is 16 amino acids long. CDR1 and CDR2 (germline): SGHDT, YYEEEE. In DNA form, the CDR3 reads TGTGCCAGCAGCCCGTACCCCAGACAGGGCTATTACGAGCAGTACTTC. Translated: CASSPYPRQGYYEQYF.

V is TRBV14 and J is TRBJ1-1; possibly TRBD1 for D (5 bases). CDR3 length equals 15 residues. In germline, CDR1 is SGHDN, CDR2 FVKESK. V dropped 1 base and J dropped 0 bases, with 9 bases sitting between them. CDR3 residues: CASSQGGMLNTEAFF. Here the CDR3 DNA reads TGTGCCAGCAGCCAAGGGGGGATGCTGAACACTGAAGCTTTCTTT.

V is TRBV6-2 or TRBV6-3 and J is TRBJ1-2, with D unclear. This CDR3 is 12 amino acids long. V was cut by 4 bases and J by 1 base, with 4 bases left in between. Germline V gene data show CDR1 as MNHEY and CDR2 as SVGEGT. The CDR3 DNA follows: TGTGCCAGCAGTTGGGTTAACTATGGCTACACCTTC. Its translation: CASSWVNYGYTF.